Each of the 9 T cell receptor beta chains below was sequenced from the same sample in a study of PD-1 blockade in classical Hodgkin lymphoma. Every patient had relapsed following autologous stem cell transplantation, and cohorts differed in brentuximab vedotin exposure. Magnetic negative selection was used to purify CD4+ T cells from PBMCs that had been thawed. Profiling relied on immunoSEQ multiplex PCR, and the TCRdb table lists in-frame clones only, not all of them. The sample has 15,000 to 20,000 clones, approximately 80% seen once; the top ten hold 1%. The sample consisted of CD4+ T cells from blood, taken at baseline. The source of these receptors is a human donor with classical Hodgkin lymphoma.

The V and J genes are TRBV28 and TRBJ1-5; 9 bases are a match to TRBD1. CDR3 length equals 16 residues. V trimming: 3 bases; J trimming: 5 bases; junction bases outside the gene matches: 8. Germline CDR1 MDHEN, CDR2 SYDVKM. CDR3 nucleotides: TGTGCCAGCAGTTTCCAGGGACAGGGTGGGGATCAGCCCCAGCATTTT. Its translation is CASSFQGQGGDQPQHF.

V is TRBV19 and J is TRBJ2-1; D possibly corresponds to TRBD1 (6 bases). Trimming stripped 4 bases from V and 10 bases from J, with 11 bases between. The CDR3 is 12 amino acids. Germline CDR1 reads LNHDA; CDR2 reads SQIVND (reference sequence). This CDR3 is CASSTEGHEQFF. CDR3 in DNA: TGTGCCAGTAGTACAGAGGGACACGAGCAGTTCTTC.

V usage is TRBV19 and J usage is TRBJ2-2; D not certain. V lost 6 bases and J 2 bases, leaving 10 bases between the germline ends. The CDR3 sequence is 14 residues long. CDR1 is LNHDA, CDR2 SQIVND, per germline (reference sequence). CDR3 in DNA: TGTGCCAGTAGGAGAGGCCGTAACACCGGGGAGCTGTTTTTT. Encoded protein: CASRRGRNTGELFF. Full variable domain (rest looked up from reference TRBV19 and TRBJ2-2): DGGITQSPKYLFRKEGQNVTLSCEQNLNHDAMYWYRQDPGQGLRLIYYSQIVNDFQKGDIAEGYSVSREKKESFPLTVTSAQKNPTAFYLCASRRGRNTGELFFGEGSRLTVL.

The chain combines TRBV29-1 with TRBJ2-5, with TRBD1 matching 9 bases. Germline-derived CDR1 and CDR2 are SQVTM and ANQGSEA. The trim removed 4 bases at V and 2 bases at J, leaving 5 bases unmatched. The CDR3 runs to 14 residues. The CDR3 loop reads CSVVRDREQETQYF. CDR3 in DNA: TGCAGCGTTGTCCGGGACAGGGAGCAAGAGACCCAGTACTTC.

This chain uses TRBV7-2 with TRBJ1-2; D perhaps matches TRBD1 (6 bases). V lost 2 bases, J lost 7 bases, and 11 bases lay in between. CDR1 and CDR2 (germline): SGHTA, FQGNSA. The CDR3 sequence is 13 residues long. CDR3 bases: TGTGCCAGCAGCTTATGGGGGGCGGGTGGCTACACCTTC. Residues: CASSLWGAGGYTF.

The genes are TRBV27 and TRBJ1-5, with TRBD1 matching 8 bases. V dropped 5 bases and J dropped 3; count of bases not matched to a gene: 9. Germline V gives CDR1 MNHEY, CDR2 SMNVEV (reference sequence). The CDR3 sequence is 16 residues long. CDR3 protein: CASSPRTGSLNQPQHF. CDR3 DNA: TGTGCCAGCAGTCCCCGGACAGGGAGCCTCAATCAGCCCCAGCATTTT.

The CDR3 is CASSPGLAGKGQFF. Written as DNA, the CDR3 is TGCGCCAGCAGCCCCGGACTAGCGGGCAAGGGGCAGTTCTTC. J is TRBJ2-1 and V is TRBV4-1; TRBD2 aligns across 11 bases. The CDR3 loop spans 14 amino acids. Trimming took 4 bases from V and 12 from J; bases not matched to a gene: 8. Germline values: CDR1 MGHRA, CDR2 YSYEKL.

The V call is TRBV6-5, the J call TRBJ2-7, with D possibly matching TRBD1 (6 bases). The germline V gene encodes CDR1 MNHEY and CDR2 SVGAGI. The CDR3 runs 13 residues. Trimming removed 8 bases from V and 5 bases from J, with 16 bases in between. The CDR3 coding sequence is TGTGCCAGCCGAGGGGCAGGGGTCAACGAGCAGTACTTC. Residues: CASRGAGVNEQYF.

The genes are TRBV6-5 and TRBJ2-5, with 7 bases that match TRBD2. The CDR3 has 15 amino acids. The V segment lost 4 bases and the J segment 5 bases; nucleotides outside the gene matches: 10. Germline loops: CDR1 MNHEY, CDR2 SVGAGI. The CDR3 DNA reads TGTGCCAGCAGTTGGGGGGGACCCACCTCGGAGACCCAGTACTTC. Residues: CASSWGGPTSETQYF.